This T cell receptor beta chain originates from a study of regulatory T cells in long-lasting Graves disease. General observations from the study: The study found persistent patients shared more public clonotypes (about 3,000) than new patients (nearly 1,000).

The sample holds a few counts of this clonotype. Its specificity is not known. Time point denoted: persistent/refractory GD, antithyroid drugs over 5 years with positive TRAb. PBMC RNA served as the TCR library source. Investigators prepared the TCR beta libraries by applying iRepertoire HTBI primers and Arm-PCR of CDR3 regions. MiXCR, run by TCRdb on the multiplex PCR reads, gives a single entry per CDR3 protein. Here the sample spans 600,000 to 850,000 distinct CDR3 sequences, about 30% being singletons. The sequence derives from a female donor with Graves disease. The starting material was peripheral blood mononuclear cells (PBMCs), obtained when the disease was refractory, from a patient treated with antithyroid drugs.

The CDR3 here is CASRPSPPGLSGNTIYF. DNA of the CDR3: TGTGCCAGCAGACCATCCCCCCCAGGCCTCTCTGGAAACACCATATATTTT. V is TRBV12-3 or TRBV12-4 and J is TRBJ1-3, with D hard to call. This CDR3 contains 17 residues. V shed 6 bases and J shed 0 bases, with 18 bases lying between them.